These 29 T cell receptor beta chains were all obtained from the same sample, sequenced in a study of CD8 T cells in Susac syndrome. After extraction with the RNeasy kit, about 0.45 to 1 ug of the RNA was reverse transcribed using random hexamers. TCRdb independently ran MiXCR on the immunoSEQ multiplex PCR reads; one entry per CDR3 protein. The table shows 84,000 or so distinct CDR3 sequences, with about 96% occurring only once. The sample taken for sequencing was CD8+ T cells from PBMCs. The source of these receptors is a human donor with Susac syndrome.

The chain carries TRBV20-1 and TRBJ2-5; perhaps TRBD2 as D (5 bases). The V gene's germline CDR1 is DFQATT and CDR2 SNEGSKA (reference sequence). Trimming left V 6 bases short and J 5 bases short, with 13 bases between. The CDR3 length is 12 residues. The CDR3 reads CSARTRAETQYF. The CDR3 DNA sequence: TGCAGTGCCCGTACTAGGGCGGAGACCCAGTACTTC.

The CDR3: CSANPNGRYYEQYF. The CDR3, as DNA: TGCAGTGCCAACCCAAACGGGAGGTATTACGAGCAGTACTTC. The genes are TRBV20-1 and TRBJ2-7; TRBD2 agrees at 7 bases. The J segment lost 4 bases and the V segment lost 6 bases, leaving 12 bases of the junction unmatched. There are 14 residues in the CDR3. Germline V gene sequence: CDR1 DFQATT, CDR2 SNEGSKA (reference sequence).

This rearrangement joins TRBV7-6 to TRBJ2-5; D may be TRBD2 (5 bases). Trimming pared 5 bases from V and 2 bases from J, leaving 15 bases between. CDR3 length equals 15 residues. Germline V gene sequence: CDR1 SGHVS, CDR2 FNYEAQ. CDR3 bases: TGTGCCAGCAGCCCCGAAGCGGTGATACAAGAGACCCAGTACTTC. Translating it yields CASSPEAVIQETQYF.

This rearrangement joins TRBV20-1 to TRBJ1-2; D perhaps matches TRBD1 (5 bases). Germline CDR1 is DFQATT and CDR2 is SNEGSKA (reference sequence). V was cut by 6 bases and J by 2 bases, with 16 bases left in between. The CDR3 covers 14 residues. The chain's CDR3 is CSAPSWGENYGYTF. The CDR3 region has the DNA TGCAGTGCCCCCTCTTGGGGGGAAAACTATGGCTACACCTTC.

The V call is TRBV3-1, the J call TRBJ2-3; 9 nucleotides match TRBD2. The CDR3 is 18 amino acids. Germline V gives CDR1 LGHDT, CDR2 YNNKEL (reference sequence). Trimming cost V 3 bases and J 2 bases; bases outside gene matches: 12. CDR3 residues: CASSQFPSSGGTTDTQYF. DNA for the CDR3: TGTGCCAGCAGCCAGTTCCCATCAAGCGGGGGGACCACAGATACGCAGTATTTT.

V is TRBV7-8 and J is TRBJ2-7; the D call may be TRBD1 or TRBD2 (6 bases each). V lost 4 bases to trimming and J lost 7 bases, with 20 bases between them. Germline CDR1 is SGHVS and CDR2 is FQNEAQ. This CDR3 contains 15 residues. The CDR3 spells CASSWGDTGDREQYF. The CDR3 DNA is TGTGCCAGCAGCTGGGGGGACACCGGAGATAGGGAGCAGTACTTC.

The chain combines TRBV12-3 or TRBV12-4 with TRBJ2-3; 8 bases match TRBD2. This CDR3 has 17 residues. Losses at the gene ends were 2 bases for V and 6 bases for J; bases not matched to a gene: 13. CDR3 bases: TGTGCCAGCAGTTTAAAAGATAGCGGGGCAGCAGGGGATACGCAGTATTTT. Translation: CASSLKDSGAAGDTQYF.

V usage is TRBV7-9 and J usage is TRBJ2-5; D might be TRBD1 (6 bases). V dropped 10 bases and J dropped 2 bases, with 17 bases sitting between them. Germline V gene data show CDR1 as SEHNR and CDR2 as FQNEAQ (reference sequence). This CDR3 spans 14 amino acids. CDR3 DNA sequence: TGTGCCACCTTGCAGGGTGGGACACAAGAGACCCAGTACTTC. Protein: CATLQGGTQETQYF.

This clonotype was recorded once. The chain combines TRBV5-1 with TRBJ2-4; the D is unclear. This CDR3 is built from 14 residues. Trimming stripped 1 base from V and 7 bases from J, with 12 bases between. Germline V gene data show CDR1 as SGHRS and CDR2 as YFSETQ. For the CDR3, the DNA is TGCGCCAGCAGCTTGAGAGGATTGGGTAACATTCAGTACTTC. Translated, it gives CASSLRGLGNIQYF. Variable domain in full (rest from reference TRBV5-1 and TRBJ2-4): KAGVTQTPRYLIKTRGQQVTLSCSPISGHRSVSWYQQTPGQGLQFLFEYFSETQRNKGNFPGRFSGRQFSNSRSEMNVSTLELGDSALYLCASSLRGLGNIQYFGAGTRLSVL.

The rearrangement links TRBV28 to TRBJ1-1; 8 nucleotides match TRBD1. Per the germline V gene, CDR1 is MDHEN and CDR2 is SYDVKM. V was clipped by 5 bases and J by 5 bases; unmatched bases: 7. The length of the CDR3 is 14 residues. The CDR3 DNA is TGTGCCAGCAGTCCGACAGGGGTTGGGACTGAAGCTTTCTTT. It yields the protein CASSPTGVGTEAFF.

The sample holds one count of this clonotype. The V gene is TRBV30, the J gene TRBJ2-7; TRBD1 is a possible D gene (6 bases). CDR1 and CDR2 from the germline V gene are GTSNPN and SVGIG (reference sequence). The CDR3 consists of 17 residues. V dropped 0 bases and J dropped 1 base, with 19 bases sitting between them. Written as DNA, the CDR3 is TGTGCCTGGAGTGTTACGAACAGGGATTTCATGTCCTACGAGCAGTACTTC. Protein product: CAWSVTNRDFMSYEQYF.

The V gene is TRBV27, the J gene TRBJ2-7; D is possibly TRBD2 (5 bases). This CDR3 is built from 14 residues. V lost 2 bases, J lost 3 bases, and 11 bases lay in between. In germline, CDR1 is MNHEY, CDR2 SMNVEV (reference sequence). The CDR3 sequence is CASSLGSPGYEQYF. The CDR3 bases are TGTGCCAGCAGTTTAGGGAGTCCGGGCTACGAGCAGTACTTC.

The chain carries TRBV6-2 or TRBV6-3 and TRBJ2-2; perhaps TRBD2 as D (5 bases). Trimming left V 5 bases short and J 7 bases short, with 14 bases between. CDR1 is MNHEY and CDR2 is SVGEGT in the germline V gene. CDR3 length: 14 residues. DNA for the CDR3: TGTGCCAGCAGTCCTACCCCGGGGTACGGGGAGCTGTTTTTT. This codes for CASSPTPGYGELFF.

CDR3 amino acids: CAIMRTGVDEQFF. CDR3 coding DNA: TGTGCCATCATGAGGACAGGGGTGGATGAGCAGTTCTTC. J is TRBJ2-1 and V is TRBV10-3, with TRBD1 matching 9 bases. This CDR3 spans 13 amino acids. Trimming took 7 bases from V and 8 from J; bases not matched to a gene: 6. The germline V gene encodes CDR1 ENHRY and CDR2 SYGVKD.

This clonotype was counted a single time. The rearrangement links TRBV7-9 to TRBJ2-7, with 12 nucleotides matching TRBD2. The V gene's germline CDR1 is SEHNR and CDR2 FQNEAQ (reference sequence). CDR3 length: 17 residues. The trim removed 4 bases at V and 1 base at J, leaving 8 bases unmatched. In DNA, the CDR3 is TGTGCCAGCAGCTATTGGGGACTAGCGGGTGATTCCTACGAGCAGTACTTC. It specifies CASSYWGLAGDSYEQYF.

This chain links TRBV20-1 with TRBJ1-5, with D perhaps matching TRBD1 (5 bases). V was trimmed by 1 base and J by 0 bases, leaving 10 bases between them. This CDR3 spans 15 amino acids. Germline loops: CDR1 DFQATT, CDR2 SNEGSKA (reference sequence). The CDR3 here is CSARAGPHSNQPQHF. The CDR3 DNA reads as TGCAGTGCTAGAGCGGGACCTCATAGCAATCAGCCCCAGCATTTT.

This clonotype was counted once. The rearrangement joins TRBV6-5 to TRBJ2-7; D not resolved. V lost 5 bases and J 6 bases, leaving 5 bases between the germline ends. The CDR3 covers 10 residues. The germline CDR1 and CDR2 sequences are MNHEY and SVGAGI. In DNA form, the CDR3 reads TGTGCCAGCAGTGATCTCGAGCAGTACGTC. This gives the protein CASSDLEQYV.

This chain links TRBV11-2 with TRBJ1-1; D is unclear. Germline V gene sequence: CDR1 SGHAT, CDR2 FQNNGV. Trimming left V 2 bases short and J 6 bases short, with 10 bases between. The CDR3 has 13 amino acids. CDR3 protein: CASSLTGPPEAFF. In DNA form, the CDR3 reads TGTGCCAGCAGCTTAACCGGCCCCCCTGAAGCTTTCTTT.

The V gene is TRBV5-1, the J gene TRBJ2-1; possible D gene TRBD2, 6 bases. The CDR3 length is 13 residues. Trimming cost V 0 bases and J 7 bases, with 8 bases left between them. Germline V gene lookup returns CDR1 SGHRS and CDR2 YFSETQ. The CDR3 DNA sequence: TGCGCCAGCAGCTTGGATAGCGGAAATGAGCAGTTCTTC. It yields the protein CASSLDSGNEQFF.

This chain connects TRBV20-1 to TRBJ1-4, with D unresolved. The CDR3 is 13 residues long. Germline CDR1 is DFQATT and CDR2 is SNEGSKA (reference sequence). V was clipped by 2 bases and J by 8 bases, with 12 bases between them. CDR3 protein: CSARYRRPEKLFF. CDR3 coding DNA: TGCAGTGCTAGATATAGACGGCCCGAAAAACTGTTTTTT.

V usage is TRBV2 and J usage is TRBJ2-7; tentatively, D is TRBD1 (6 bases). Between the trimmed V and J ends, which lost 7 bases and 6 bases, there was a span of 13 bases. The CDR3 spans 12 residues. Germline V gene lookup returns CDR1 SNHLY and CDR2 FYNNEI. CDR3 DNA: TGTGCCAGCATCAACAGGGTGAGCGAGCAGTACTTC. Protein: CASINRVSEQYF. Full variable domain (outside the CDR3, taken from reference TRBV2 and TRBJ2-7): EPEVTQTPSHQVTQMGQEVILRCVPISNHLYFYWYRQILGQKVEFLVSFYNNEISEKSEIFDDQFSVERPDGSNFTLKIRSTKLEDSAMYFCASINRVSEQYFGPGTRLTVT.

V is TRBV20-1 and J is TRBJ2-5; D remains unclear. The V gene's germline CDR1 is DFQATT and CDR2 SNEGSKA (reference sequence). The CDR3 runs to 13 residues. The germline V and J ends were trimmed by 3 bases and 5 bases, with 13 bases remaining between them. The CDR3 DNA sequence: TGCAGTGCTAGTGGTCCTAGTGTGGAGACCCAGTACTTC. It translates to CSASGPSVETQYF.

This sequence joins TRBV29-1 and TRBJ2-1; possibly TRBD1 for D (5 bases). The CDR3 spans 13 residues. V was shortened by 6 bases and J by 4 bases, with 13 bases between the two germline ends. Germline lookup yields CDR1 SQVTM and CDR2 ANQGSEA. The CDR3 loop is CSVERGSYNEQFF. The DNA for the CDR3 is TGCAGCGTGGAAAGGGGCTCGTACAATGAGCAGTTCTTC.

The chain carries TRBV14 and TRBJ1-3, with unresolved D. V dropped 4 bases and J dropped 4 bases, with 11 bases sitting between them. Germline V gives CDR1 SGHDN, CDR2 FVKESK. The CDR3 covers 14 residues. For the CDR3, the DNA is TGTGCCAGCAGCCCCTTCCCCTCCGGAAACACCATATATTTT. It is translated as CASSPFPSGNTIYF.

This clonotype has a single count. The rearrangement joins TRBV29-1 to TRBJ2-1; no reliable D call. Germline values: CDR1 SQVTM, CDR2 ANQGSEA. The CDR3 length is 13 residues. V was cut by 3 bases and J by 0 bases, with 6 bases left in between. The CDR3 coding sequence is TGCAGCGTTGACAGGAGCTCCTACAATGAGCAGTTCTTC. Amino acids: CSVDRSSYNEQFF.

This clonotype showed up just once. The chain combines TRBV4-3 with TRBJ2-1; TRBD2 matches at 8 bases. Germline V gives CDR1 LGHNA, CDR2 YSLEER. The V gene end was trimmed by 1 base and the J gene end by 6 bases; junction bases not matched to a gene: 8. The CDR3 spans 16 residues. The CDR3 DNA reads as TGCGCCAGCAGCCAAGGCCCCCCAGGGACTAGCAATGAGCAGTTCTTC. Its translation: CASSQGPPGTSNEQFF.

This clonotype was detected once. As DNA, the CDR3 is TGCGCCAGCAGCCAGGTTCACCCAGGGACCGAGCAGTACTTC. Amino acid sequence: CASSQVHPGTEQYF. The rearrangement links TRBV4-3 to TRBJ2-7; D is tentatively TRBD1 or TRBD2 (5 bases each). Germline V gives CDR1 LGHNA, CDR2 YSLEER. The length of the CDR3 is 14 residues. Trimming took off 3 bases at V and 6 bases at J, with 15 bases between the two ends.

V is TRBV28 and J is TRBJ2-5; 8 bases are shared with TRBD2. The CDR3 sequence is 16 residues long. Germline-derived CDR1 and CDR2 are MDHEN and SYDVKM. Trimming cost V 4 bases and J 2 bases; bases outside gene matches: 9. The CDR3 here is CASSSETSDAQETQYF. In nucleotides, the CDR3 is TGTGCCAGCAGTTCCGAGACTAGCGATGCTCAAGAGACCCAGTACTTC.

The CDR3 DNA reads as TGTGCCAGCAGTCCCGTGGGCGGGAGCGGAACCGGGGAGCTGTTTTTT. As protein: CASSPVGGSGTGELFF. The chain couples TRBV27 to TRBJ2-2; 7 bases line up with TRBD2. Germline values: CDR1 MNHEY, CDR2 SMNVEV (reference sequence). Losses at the gene ends were 5 bases for V and 5 bases for J; bases not matched to a gene: 11. The CDR3 loop spans 16 amino acids.